The T cell receptor (beta chain) under discussion was sequenced for a study of CD8 T cells in Susac syndrome. Random hexamers were used to reverse transcribe roughly 0.45 to 1 ug of RNA. Across 54 Vbeta and 13 Jbeta, TCR beta CDR3 was amplified with immunoSEQ multiplex PCR. TCRdb passed the immunoSEQ multiplex PCR reads through MiXCR, listing each CDR3 protein once. This sample has about 300,000 distinct CDR3 sequences, with approximately 85% found just once. The authors carried out high-throughput sequencing of TCR beta. They applied it to CD8+ and CD4+ T cells obtained from blood. FACS enriched CD8+ TEMRA cells, while bulk CD8+ and CD4+ were negatively isolated. This clonotype has only a few counts. The clonotype was recovered from a human donor with multiple sclerosis. The sequenced material came from CD8+ T cells from PBMCs.

The CDR3 DNA is TGCAGTGCTAGATTTGGGCAGGGGCATCAGCCCCAGCATTTT. This sequence encodes CSARFGQGHQPQHF. The chain joins TRBV20-1 to TRBJ1-5; possible D gene TRBD1, 6 bases. In germline, CDR1 is DFQATT, CDR2 SNEGSKA (reference sequence). CDR3 size: 14 residues. Trimming cost V 2 bases and J 5 bases, with 13 bases left between them.